The clone carrying this TCR beta chain was found a few times. Profiling relied on immunoSEQ multiplex PCR, and the TCRdb table lists in-frame clones only, not all of them. The table lists around 43,000 clones, roughly 87% of them singletons. This specimen comes from a study of T cell changes during pregnancy in multiple sclerosis. Germline V CDR1 and CDR2: SNHLY, FYNNEI. This CDR3 is 14 amino acids long. V was trimmed by 8 bases and J by 0 bases, leaving 13 bases between them. Sequenced here: CD4+ T cells from peripheral blood mononuclear cells, sampled in the first trimester of pregnancy. The clonotype comes from a female donor with multiple sclerosis, enrolled in a pregnancy study. The J gene is TRBJ1-1, the V gene TRBV2, with D perhaps TRBD1 (6 bases). CDR3 bases: TGTGCCAGCGACAGGACAACTTTGAACACTGAAGCTTTCTTT. This translates into CASDRTTLNTEAFF.